The clone carrying this TCR beta chain was detected once. Germline V lookup: CDR1 SGHVS, CDR2 FQNEAQ. The CDR3 is 15 residues long. With 5 bases clipped from V and 4 bases from J, the junction kept 8 bases outside the gene matches. These data are taken from a study of technical replicates of blood from a handful of donors. Data came from immunoSEQ multiplex PCR; TCRdb stores just in-frame clones and leaves some out. The sample lists around 57,000 clones, around 95% occurring once. This rearrangement joins TRBV7-8 to TRBJ2-1; 7 bases align to TRBD1. Sequencing used T cells isolated from PBMCs. The TCR was taken from a human donor in good health. The DNA for the CDR3 is TGTGCCAGCAGCCCAAGACAGGGAGTATACAATGAGCAGTTCTTC. This sequence encodes CASSPRQGVYNEQFF.